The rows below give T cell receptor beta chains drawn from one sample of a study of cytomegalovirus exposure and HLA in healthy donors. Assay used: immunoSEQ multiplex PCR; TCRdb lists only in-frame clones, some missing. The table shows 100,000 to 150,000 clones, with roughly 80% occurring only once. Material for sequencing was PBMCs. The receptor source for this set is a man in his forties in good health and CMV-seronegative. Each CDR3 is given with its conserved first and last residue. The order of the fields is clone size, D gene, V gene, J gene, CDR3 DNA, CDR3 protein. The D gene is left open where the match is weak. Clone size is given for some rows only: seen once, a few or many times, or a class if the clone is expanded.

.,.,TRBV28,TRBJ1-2,TGTGCCAGCAGTTCGGACAGATCCCTCGGAAATCCTGTCTATGGCTACACCTTC,CASSSDRSLGNPVYGYTF
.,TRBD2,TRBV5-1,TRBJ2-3,TGCGCCAGCAGCTCCCTAGCGGTCAGCACAGATACGCAGTATTTT,CASSSLAVSTDTQYF
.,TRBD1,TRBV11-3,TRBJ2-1,TGTGCCAGCAGCCATAGTTCCGGGACAGGTCAGTTCTTC,CASSHSSGTGQFF
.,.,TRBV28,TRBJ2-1,TGTGCCAGCAGCCCCTTCGTCGGGAGTGGCTACAATGAGCAGTTCTTC,CASSPFVGSGYNEQFF
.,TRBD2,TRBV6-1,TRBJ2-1,TGTGCCAGCAGTGAATTGGTGGGAGGGCCCCGAGGCAATGAGCAGTTCTTC,CASSELVGGPRGNEQFF
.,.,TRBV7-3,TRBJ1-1,TGTGCCAGCAGCCAACAGTTGAACACTGAAGCTTTCTTT,CASSQQLNTEAFF
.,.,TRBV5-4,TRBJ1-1,TGTGCCAGCGACACGAACACTGAAGCTTTCTTT,CASDTNTEAFF
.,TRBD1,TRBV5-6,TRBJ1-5,TGTGCCAGCAGCCGGGGACAGTATAGCAATCAGCCCCAGCATTTT,CASSRGQYSNQPQHF
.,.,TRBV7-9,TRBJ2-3,TGTGCCAGCAGCTTACTGACAGTCTTAGTAGGGCTTACGCAGTATTTT,CASSLLTVLVGLTQYF
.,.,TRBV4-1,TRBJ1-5,TGCGCCAGCAGCCAAGCCGGCGGGGAGGGTCAGCCCCAGCATTTT,CASSQAGGEGQPQHF
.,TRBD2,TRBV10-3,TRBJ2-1,TGTGCCATCAGTGATGGGGGGGTGGGTGAGCAGTTCTTC,CAISDGGVGEQFF
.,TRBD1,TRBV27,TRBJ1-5,TGTGCCAGCAGTCAGGGGGAGTTTCAGCCCCAGCATTTT,CASSQGEFQPQHF
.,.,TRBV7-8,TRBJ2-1,TGTGCCAGCAGCTCAAGGCAGGGGATCTACAATGAGCAGTTCTTC,CASSSRQGIYNEQFF
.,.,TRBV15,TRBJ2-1,TGTGCCACCAGCCGACAAGCTCCCTACAATGAGCAGTTCTTC,CATSRQAPYNEQFF
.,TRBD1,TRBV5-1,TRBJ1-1,TGCGCCAGCAGCATTAGGACAGGGGGGGACACTGAAGCTTTCTTT,CASSIRTGGDTEAFF
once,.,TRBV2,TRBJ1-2,TGTGCCAGCCAGGCTAACTATGGCTACACCTTC,CASQANYGYTF
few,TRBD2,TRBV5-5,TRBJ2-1,TGTGCCAGCAGCTTGGTGCCAGCGGGGGCCGTTACGAGCTCCTACAATGAGCAGTTCTTC,CASSLVPAGAVTSSYNEQFF
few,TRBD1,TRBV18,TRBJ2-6,TGTGCCAGCTCACCCAGGGGACAGGGGCCCTTCTCTGGGGCCAACGTCCTGACTTTC,CASSPRGQGPFSGANVLTF
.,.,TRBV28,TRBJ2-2,TGTGCCAGCAGTTTGTCCCTCGGGGGCGGGGAGCTGTTTTTT,CASSLSLGGGELFF
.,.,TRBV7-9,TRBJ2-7,TGTGCCAGCAGCCCTCAAACAAATTCCTACGAGCAGTACTTC,CASSPQTNSYEQYF
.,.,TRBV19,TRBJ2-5,TGTGCCAGTAGAAACCCCAGGGGCGCAGAGACCCAGTACTTC,CASRNPRGAETQYF
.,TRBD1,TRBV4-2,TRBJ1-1,TGTGCCAGCAGTTACCAGGGCCCCGGGACAGGGGTATCCACTGAAGCTTTCTTT,CASSYQGPGTGVSTEAFF
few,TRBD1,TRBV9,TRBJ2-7,TGTGCCAGCAGCATACCCGGGACAGGGAGTAAAGGTCGCGAGCAGTACTTC,CASSIPGTGSKGREQYF
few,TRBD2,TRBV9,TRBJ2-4,TGTGCCAGCAGCGCGACGACCCGCGGGGGGCGTGGGGCCAAAAACATTCAGTACTTC,CASSATTRGGRGAKNIQYF
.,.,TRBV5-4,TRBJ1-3,TGTGCCAGCAGCTTTTATTCGGGAAACACCATATATTTT,CASSFYSGNTIYF
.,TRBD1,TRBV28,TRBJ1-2,TGTGCCAGCAGAGAGACCGGGACAGGGACCCATGGCTACACCTTC,CASRETGTGTHGYTF
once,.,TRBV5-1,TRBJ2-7,TGCGCCAGCAGCCCCTGGGCCCAAACCTACGAGCAGTACTTC,CASSPWAQTYEQYF